This T cell receptor beta chain was recorded in a study of shared clonotypes between healthy human individuals. Investigators spread the genomic DNA of each subset evenly over several immunoSEQ plates. Libraries were prepared by immunoSEQ multiplex PCR; TCRdb keeps only in-frame clonotypes and omits some of them. The sample holds about 520,000 clones, around 85% seen once. The unsorted samples took 85 million or so PBMCs to get genomic DNA. Per germline, CDR1 MGHRA and CDR2 YSYEKL. The CDR3 sequence is 15 residues long. Trimming removed 4 bases from V and 0 bases from J, with 9 bases in between. The specimen sequenced was PBMCs. The TCR comes from a woman aged 40 to 50 in good health. Some clones in this sample may be carry-over from other donors' samples. This chain links TRBV4-1 with TRBJ1-4, with no clear D. The CDR3 sequence is CASSPFFATNEKLFF. The CDR3 DNA sequence: TGCGCCAGCAGCCCTTTTTTTGCAACTAATGAAAAACTGTTTTTT.